This T cell receptor beta chain was recorded in a study of a mutant IDH1 vaccine in newly diagnosed glioma. TCRdb keeps only in-frame clones here, not all; method: immunoSEQ multiplex PCR. The sample yields about 54,000 clones, roughly 80% seen once. V gave up 0 bases and J gave up 0 bases, with 12 bases separating them. CDR3 length: 16 amino acids. Germline CDR1 LGHNA, CDR2 YSLEER. About this clone itself: The antigen is not known.

Noted time point: week 35, safety follow-up. Vaccination used 300 ug of mutant IDH1 20-mer peptide per dose, with topical imiquimod. The input for sequencing was PBMCs, taken from a glioma patient whose treatment included an IDH1 peptide vaccine. The sequence was obtained from a woman under 30 with glioma. The chain recombines TRBV4-3 with TRBJ2-7; D is undetermined. CDR3 in amino acids: CASSQDRLLSSYEQYF. In nucleotides, the CDR3 is TGCGCCAGCAGCCAAGATCGACTTCTTAGCTCCTACGAGCAGTACTTC.